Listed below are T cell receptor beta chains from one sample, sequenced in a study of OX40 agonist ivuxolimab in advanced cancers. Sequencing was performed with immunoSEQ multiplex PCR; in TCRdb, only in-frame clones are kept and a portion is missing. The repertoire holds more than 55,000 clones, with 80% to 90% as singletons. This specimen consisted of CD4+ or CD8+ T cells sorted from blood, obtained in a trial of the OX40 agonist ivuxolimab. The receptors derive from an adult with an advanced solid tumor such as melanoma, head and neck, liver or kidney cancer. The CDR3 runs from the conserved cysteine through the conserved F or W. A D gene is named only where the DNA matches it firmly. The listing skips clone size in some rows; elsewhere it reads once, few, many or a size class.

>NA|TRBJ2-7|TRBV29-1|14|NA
CSVAFAAGTYEQYF
TGCAGCGTTGCTTTCGCCGCGGGCACCTACGAGCAGTACTTC
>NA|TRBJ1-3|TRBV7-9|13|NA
CASSLESGNTIYF
TGTGCCAGCAGCTTAGAGTCTGGAAACACCATATATTTT
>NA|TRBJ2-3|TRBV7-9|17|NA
CASSHGGRPRGTDTQYF
TGTGCCAGCAGCCATGGGGGGCGTCCGAGGGGCACAGATACGCAGTATTTT
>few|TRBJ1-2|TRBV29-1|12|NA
CVGGGRNYGYTF
TGCGTCGGGGGGGGTAGGAACTATGGCTACACCTTC
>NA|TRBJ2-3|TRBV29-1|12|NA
CSVQGGTDTQYF
TGCAGCGTTCAGGGAGGCACAGATACGCAGTATTTT
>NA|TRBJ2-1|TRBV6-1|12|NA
CASTEKGRKQFF
TGTGCCAGCACCGAGAAGGGACGAAAGCAGTTCTTC
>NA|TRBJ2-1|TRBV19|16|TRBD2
CASSLRTSGRYNEQFF
TGTGCCAGTAGTTTGCGGACTAGCGGGCGCTACAATGAGCAGTTCTTC
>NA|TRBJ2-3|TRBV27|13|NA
CASSQTTGLQQYF
TGTGCCAGCAGTCAAACAACAGGTCTACAGCAGTATTTT
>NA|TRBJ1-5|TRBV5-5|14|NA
CASSFGAGDQPQHF
TGTGCCAGCAGCTTTGGGGCAGGGGATCAGCCCCAGCATTTT
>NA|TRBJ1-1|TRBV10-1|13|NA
CASSVGSLTEAFF
TGCGCCAGCAGTGTAGGCAGCTTAACTGAAGCTTTCTTT